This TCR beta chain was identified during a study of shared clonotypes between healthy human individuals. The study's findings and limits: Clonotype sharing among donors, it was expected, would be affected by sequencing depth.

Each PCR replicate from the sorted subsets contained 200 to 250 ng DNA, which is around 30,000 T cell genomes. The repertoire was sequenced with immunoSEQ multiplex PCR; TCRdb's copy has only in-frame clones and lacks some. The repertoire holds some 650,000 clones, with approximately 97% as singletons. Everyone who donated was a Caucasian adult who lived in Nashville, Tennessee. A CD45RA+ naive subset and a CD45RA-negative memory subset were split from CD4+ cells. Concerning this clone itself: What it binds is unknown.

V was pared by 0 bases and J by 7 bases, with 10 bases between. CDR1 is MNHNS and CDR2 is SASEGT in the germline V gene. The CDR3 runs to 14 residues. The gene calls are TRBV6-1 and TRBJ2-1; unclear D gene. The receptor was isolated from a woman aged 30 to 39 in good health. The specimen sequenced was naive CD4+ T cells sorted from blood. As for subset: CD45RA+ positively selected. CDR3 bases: TGTGCCAGCAGTGAAGCGTCGGCCCTTAATGAGCAGTTCTTC. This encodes CASSEASALNEQFF.